Listed here are 22 T cell receptor beta chains from one sample, sequenced in a study of cytomegalovirus exposure and HLA in healthy donors. In the PCR, 60 Vbeta and 13 Jbeta primers were used. TCRdb's copy holds only in-frame clones and misses some; the assay was immunoSEQ multiplex PCR. The sample lists over 150,000 clones, 84% seen once, with roughly 1.2% in the top ten. Sequencing used PBMCs. The receptors come from a girl aged 2-15 years in good health and CMV-seropositive.

This clone was seen more than once but under ten times. The V gene is TRBV2, the J gene TRBJ1-1; 10 bases fit TRBD1. CDR1 is SNHLY, CDR2 FYNNEI, per germline. V shed 4 bases and J 5 bases; nucleotides not matched to a gene: 4. There are 14 residues in the CDR3. CDR3 in DNA: TGTGCCAGCAGTGCGACAGGGGGCGCGACTGAAGCTTTCTTT. It translates to CASSATGGATEAFF.

This chain links TRBV7-3 with TRBJ2-3; 10 positions match TRBD2. This CDR3 region has 15 residues. Losses at the gene ends were 5 bases for V and 7 bases for J; bases not matched to a gene: 9. Germline V CDR1 and CDR2: SGHTA, FQGTGA. The CDR3 protein is CASSSGGADLNTQYF. Here the CDR3 DNA reads TGTGCCAGCAGCAGCGGGGGGGCGGATTTAAATACGCAGTATTTT.

The V call is TRBV6-1, the J call TRBJ2-1; D is undetermined. The V gene lost 4 bases and the J gene lost 0 bases, with 10 bases spanning the gap. This CDR3 region has 15 residues. Per the germline V gene, CDR1 is MNHNS and CDR2 is SASEGT. The CDR3 nucleotides are TGTGCCAGCAGTGGAATACTCCGCTCCTACAATGAGCAGTTCTTC. Translated, it gives CASSGILRSYNEQFF.

The V call is TRBV11-3, the J call TRBJ2-3; 13 bases line up with TRBD2. The germline CDR1 and CDR2 sequences are SGHNT and YENEEA. The CDR3 has 16 amino acids. The ends lost 3 bases at V and 5 bases at J; junction bases unmatched: 5. The CDR3: CASSFTSGRAGDTQYF. The CDR3 DNA follows: TGTGCCAGCAGCTTTACTAGCGGGAGGGCCGGAGATACGCAGTATTTT.

The CDR3 region is CASSEWSGGYGYTF. In DNA, the CDR3 is TGTGCCAGCAGTGAATGGTCAGGGGGTTATGGCTACACCTTC. The chain uses TRBV6-1 and TRBJ1-2, with 7 bases identical to TRBD1. The length of the CDR3 is 14 residues. CDR1 is MNHNS and CDR2 is SASEGT in the germline V gene. Losses at the gene ends were 2 bases for V and 5 bases for J; bases not matched to a gene: 5.

The V call is TRBV5-1, the J call TRBJ1-2, with a possible D match to TRBD1 (6 bases). The V end was cut by 4 bases, the J end by 0 bases, with 10 bases between. This CDR3 is built from 14 residues. Per germline, CDR1 SGHRS and CDR2 YFSETQ. The CDR3 nucleotides read TGCGCCAGCAGCGGACAGCCCGCTAACTATGGCTACACCTTC. This translates into CASSGQPANYGYTF.

The chain carries TRBV6-4 and TRBJ1-6; possibly TRBD1 for D (5 bases). V lost 3 bases, J lost 7 bases, and 13 bases lay in between. Germline V CDR1 and CDR2: MRHNA, SNTAGT. The length of the CDR3 is 15 residues. The DNA for the CDR3 is TGTGCCAGCAGTGAGTCGTATGGGGGGAATTCACCCCTCCACTTT. Translated, it gives CASSESYGGNSPLHF.

The chain has TRBV2 and TRBJ2-2, with a weak D call TRBD1 (6 bases). V lost 6 bases, J lost 3 bases, and 14 bases lay in between. The CDR3 is 15 amino acids. Germline V gene data show CDR1 as SNHLY and CDR2 as FYNNEI. For the CDR3, the DNA is TGTGCCAGCAGGTCACAAACAGGGCACACCGGGGAGCTGTTTTTT. This sequence encodes CASRSQTGHTGELFF.

This clone occurred a few times. This sequence joins TRBV4-1 and TRBJ1-1, with D perhaps TRBD1 (5 bases). CDR1 is MGHRA and CDR2 is YSYEKL in the germline V gene. The CDR3 runs to 18 residues. V lost 2 bases, J lost 5 bases, and 24 bases lay in between. The CDR3 DNA reads TGCGCCAGCAGCCAACCCGACAGTTTCGCCGAACTGATGACTGAAGCTTTCTTT. This translates into CASSQPDSFAELMTEAFF.

CDR3 sequence (DNA): TGTGCCAGCAGTTTAAGGTTTGGGGCTATCGTTTACTATGGCTACACCTTC. The encoded protein is CASSLRFGAIVYYGYTF. The chain uses TRBV27 and TRBJ1-2, with D possibly being TRBD1 (5 bases). The CDR3 runs to 17 residues. Germline V gene sequence: CDR1 MNHEY, CDR2 SMNVEV (reference sequence). Between the trimmed V and J ends, which lost 2 bases and 3 bases, there was a span of 19 bases.

This clone was seen a handful of times. The V and J genes are TRBV30 and TRBJ1-1, with D possibly matching TRBD1 (5 bases). The CDR3 runs 12 residues. Germline V gives CDR1 GTSNPN, CDR2 SVGIG (reference sequence). V was pared by 0 bases and J by 8 bases, with 10 bases between. In DNA form, the CDR3 reads TGTGCCTGGAGTGTGTCAGGGCCAGAAGCTTTCTTT. It is translated as CAWSVSGPEAFF.

The V gene is TRBV25-1, the J gene TRBJ2-7; perhaps TRBD1 as D (7 bases). The V end was cut by 2 bases, the J end by 4 bases, with 15 bases between. The CDR3 spans 15 residues. Germline assignment: CDR1 MGHDK and CDR2 SYGVNS. The CDR3 sequence: CASSEGGTADYEQYF. Here the CDR3 DNA reads TGTGCCAGCAGTGAAGGAGGGACAGCGGATTACGAGCAGTACTTC.

This chain joins TRBV18 and TRBJ2-7; TRBD1 aligns across 12 bases. The CDR3 contains 14 residues. Germline lookup yields CDR1 KGHSH and CDR2 LQKENI. The V and J ends lost 8 bases and 4 bases, in that order; junction bases with no gene match: 6. The CDR3 region has the DNA TGTGCCAGCACTGGGACAGGGGGCAGGTACGAGCAGTACTTC. It specifies CASTGTGGRYEQYF.

V usage is TRBV11-3 and J usage is TRBJ2-4; 8 bases fit TRBD1. The CDR3 is made up of 15 amino acids. Germline assignment: CDR1 SGHNT and CDR2 YENEEA. With V trimmed by 5 bases and J by 2 bases, 5 bases remained unmatched. In nucleotides, the CDR3 is TGTGCCAGCAGCCCAGGACAGGGTACCAAAAACATTCAGTACTTC. Translating it yields CASSPGQGTKNIQYF.

This chain joins TRBV15 and TRBJ2-5; D may be TRBD1 (6 bases). V lost 5 bases to trimming and J lost 7 bases, with 17 bases between them. Germline V lookup: CDR1 LNHNV, CDR2 YYDKDF (reference sequence). This CDR3 contains 14 residues. The CDR3 coding sequence is TGTGCCACCAGCGGGGACATCACCGCGGGGACCCAGTACTTC. Translated: CATSGDITAGTQYF.

This chain uses TRBV13 with TRBJ2-1; D is perhaps TRBD1 (6 bases). CDR3 length: 17 residues. Trimming removed 5 bases at V and 1 base at J, with 18 bases between. Germline V gives CDR1 PRHDT, CDR2 FYEKMQ (reference sequence). The CDR3 region is CASSHYGQPWSYNEQFF. The CDR3 DNA follows: TGTGCCAGCAGCCACTACGGACAGCCTTGGTCCTACAATGAGCAGTTCTTC.

In this sample, this clone turned up once. The rearrangement links TRBV5-6 to TRBJ2-7; 7 nucleotides match TRBD2. Losses at the gene ends were 0 bases for V and 7 bases for J; bases not matched to a gene: 10. This CDR3 is built from 15 residues. From germline, CDR1 is SGHDT and CDR2 YYEEEE. The CDR3 nucleotides are TGTGCCAGCAGCTTGGATCCGGGGGGTGTAGGGGAGCAGTACTTC. Its protein product is CASSLDPGGVGEQYF.

The genes are TRBV5-1 and TRBJ1-1; 8 positions agree with TRBD1. Trimming at V came to 0 bases and at J to 4 bases, leaving 5 bases not matched to a gene. CDR1 is SGHRS, CDR2 YFSETQ, per germline. This CDR3 region has 15 residues. The CDR3 protein is CASSLEADRGTEAFF. The CDR3 DNA is TGCGCCAGCAGCTTGGAAGCCGACAGGGGCACTGAAGCTTTCTTT.

The chain recombines TRBV14 with TRBJ1-4; no firm D call. CDR3 length: 13 amino acids. Germline CDR1 is SGHDN and CDR2 is FVKESK. The germline V and J ends were trimmed by 1 base and 8 bases, with 8 bases remaining between them. The CDR3 protein is CASSQGALEKLFF. The CDR3 DNA reads TGTGCCAGCAGCCAAGGGGCCCTAGAAAAACTGTTTTTT.

V and J are TRBV5-4 and TRBJ2-3; D not certain. The CDR3 totals 16 residues. V was cut by 3 bases and J by 2 bases, with 16 bases left in between. CDR1 SGHNT and CDR2 YYREEE come from the germline V gene (reference sequence). This CDR3 reads CASSSPYGGPTDTQYF. The CDR3 nucleotides read TGTGCCAGCAGCTCCCCCTACGGCGGCCCCACAGATACGCAGTATTTT.

The V gene is TRBV25-1, the J gene TRBJ2-1; the D gene is possibly TRBD1 (6 bases). The germline gives CDR1 MGHDK, CDR2 SYGVNS. CDR3 length: 15 residues. The V end lost 6 bases, the J end lost 7 bases, and 19 bases lay between the germline ends. In nucleotides, the CDR3 is TGTGCCAGCAGCATACAGGGTCTCGGGAATAATGAGCAGTTCTTC. Translating gives CASSIQGLGNNEQFF.

The gene calls are TRBV6-1 and TRBJ1-4; 8 nucleotides line up with TRBD1. Germline-derived CDR1 and CDR2 are MNHNS and SASEGT. Trimming removed 9 bases from V and 5 bases from J; junction bases left unmatched: 5. The CDR3 length is 13 residues. The CDR3 is CARRTGPNEKLFF. DNA for the CDR3: TGTGCCAGGAGGACAGGGCCGAATGAAAAACTGTTTTTT.